This T cell receptor (beta chain) was sequenced for a study of OX40 agonist ivuxolimab in advanced cancers. Clones were read by immunoSEQ multiplex PCR, and TCRdb kept only the in-frame ones, dropping some. Among approximately 44,000 clones listed, around 87% were seen once. The CDR3 sequence is 16 residues long. Germline assignment: CDR1 KGHSH and CDR2 LQKENI. Trimming removed 0 bases from V and 6 bases from J; junction bases left unmatched: 8. This clonotype was obtained from an adult with an advanced solid tumor such as melanoma, head and neck, liver or kidney cancer. This chain uses TRBV18 with TRBJ1-3, with 7 nucleotides matching TRBD1. This specimen consisted of CD4+ or CD8+ T cells sorted from blood, obtained in a trial of the OX40 agonist ivuxolimab. The CDR3 here is CASSPPMGGGENTIYF. The CDR3 DNA reads TGTGCCAGCTCACCACCGATGGGAGGGGGCGAAAACACCATATATTTT.